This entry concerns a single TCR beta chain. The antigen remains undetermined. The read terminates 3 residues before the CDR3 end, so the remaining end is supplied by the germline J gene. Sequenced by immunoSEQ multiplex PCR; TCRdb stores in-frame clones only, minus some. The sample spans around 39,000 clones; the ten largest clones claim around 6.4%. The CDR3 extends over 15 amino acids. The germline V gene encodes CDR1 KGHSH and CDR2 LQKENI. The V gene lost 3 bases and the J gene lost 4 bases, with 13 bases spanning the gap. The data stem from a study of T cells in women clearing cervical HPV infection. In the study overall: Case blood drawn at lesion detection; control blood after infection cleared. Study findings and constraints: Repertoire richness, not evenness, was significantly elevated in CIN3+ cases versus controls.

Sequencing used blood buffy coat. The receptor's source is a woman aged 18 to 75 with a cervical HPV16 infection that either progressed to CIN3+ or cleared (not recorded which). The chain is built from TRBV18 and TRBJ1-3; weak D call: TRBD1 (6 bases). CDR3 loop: CASSPLQGGGNTIYF. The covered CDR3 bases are TGTGCCAGCTCACCTCTACAGGGAGGAGGAAACACC.